Each of the 17 T cell receptor beta chains below was sequenced from the same sample in a study of shared clonotypes between healthy human individuals. Only in-frame clones appear in the TCRdb table, and some are missing; sequencing was by immunoSEQ multiplex PCR. This table has about 2 million clones, about 95% appearing once. The sample was naive CD4+ T cells sorted from blood. Subset here: CD45RA+ positively selected. Receptors originate from a young man in good health.

This clone was counted a single time. The chain recombines TRBV9 with TRBJ1-1; 10 bases align to TRBD1. V dropped 4 bases and J dropped 0; count of bases not matched to a gene: 9. This CDR3 is 17 amino acids long. Germline CDR1 SGDLS, CDR2 YYNGEE. CDR3 bases: TGTGCCAGCAGCATAAAACCGGGACAGGGGATGAACACTGAAGCTTTCTTT. Amino acid sequence: CASSIKPGQGMNTEAFF.

The rearrangement links TRBV2 to TRBJ2-3; 8 bases agree with TRBD1. The CDR3 is 13 residues long. Germline V lookup: CDR1 SNHLY, CDR2 FYNNEI. V was clipped by 6 bases and J by 5 bases; unmatched bases: 4. CDR3 nucleotide sequence: TGTGCCAGCAGGACAGGGGACGGAGATACGCAGTATTTT. Protein product: CASRTGDGDTQYF.

This chain connects TRBV11-2 to TRBJ1-1, with 8 bases fitting TRBD1. Trimming took 3 bases from V and 5 from J; bases not matched to a gene: 5. CDR1 and CDR2 (germline): SGHAT, FQNNGV. The CDR3 is made up of 14 amino acids. In DNA form, the CDR3 reads TGTGCCAGCAGCTTTTCCAGGGGGCCAACTGAAGCTTTCTTT. Its protein is CASSFSRGPTEAFF.

About this clone: Other DNA sequences within the sample encode an identical CDR3. CDR3 sequence (DNA): TGTGCCAGCAGCGTAGCTACAGGAACATACAATGAGCAGTTCTTC. Amino acids: CASSVATGTYNEQFF. V gene TRBV9 combines with J gene TRBJ2-1, with a tentative D call TRBD1 (5 bases). Germline loops: CDR1 SGDLS, CDR2 YYNGEE. The CDR3 runs 15 residues. V gave up 0 bases and J gave up 4 bases, with 11 bases separating them. Full variable domain (missing parts from reference TRBV9 and TRBJ2-1): DSGVTQTPKHLITATGQRVTLRCSPRSGDLSVYWYQQSLDQGLQFLIQYYNGEERAKGNILERFSAQQFPDLHSELNLSSLELGDSALYFCASSVATGTYNEQFFGPGTRLTVL.

The chain has TRBV19 and TRBJ2-1; 14 positions agree with TRBD2. The CDR3 spans 15 residues. With 5 bases clipped from V and 4 bases from J, the junction kept 1 base outside the gene matches. The V gene's germline CDR1 is LNHDA and CDR2 SQIVND (reference sequence). This CDR3 is CASSRLAGGYNEQFF. For the CDR3, the DNA is TGTGCCAGTAGTCGACTAGCGGGAGGGTACAATGAGCAGTTCTTC.

This chain connects TRBV27 to TRBJ2-7, with D maybe TRBD1 (6 bases). Trimming removed 3 bases from V and 3 bases from J, with 21 bases in between. Germline CDR1 is MNHEY and CDR2 is SMNVEV (reference sequence). The CDR3 extends over 17 amino acids. In nucleotides, the CDR3 is TGTGCCAGCAGTTTCCGTACAGGGTGGGGTAGAAGCTACGAGCAGTACTTC. Translation gives CASSFRTGWGRSYEQYF.

The chain links TRBV7-9 to TRBJ2-5; no reliable D call. This CDR3 has 15 amino acids. Germline assignment: CDR1 SEHNR and CDR2 FQNEAQ (reference sequence). V was trimmed by 5 bases and J by 2 bases, leaving 15 bases between them. The DNA of the CDR3 is TGTGCCAGCAGCCCCCCCGAGCAGCCGCAAGAGACCCAGTACTTC. Encoded protein: CASSPPEQPQETQYF.

The J gene is TRBJ2-7, the V gene TRBV30; D call uncertain. The V and J ends lost 2 bases and 5 bases respectively, with 7 bases between them. Germline V gene data show CDR1 as GTSNPN and CDR2 as SVGIG (reference sequence). The CDR3 extends over 11 amino acids. CDR3 residues: CAWSSFHEQYF. The CDR3 nucleotides are TGTGCCTGGAGTTCCTTTCACGAGCAGTACTTC. The variable domain in full, completed from reference TRBV30 and TRBJ2-7, reads SQTIHQWPATLVQPVGSPLSLECTVEGTSNPNLYWYRQAAGRGLQLLFYSVGIGQISSEVPQNLSASRPQDRQFILSSKKLLLSDSGFYLCAWSSFHEQYFGPGTRLTVT.

This clone was seen once. V usage is TRBV6-1 and J usage is TRBJ2-7; 11 nucleotides line up with TRBD1. V lost 6 bases and J lost 4; bases outside the gene matches: 5. This CDR3 has 14 amino acids. The germline V gene has CDR1 MNHNS and CDR2 SASEGT. Here the CDR3 DNA reads TGTGCCAGCAGGACCGGACAGGGGGCTTACGAGCAGTACTTC. It codes for CASRTGQGAYEQYF.

This sequence joins TRBV5-4 and TRBJ2-2, with D possibly being TRBD1 (5 bases). Germline lookup yields CDR1 SGHNT and CDR2 YYREEE (reference sequence). The CDR3 extends over 15 amino acids. Trimming shortened V by 0 bases and J by 7 bases, and 13 bases separated the two germline ends. The CDR3 spells CASSLDLGAVGELFF. The CDR3 nucleotides read TGTGCCAGCAGCTTGGATTTAGGGGCGGTCGGGGAGCTGTTTTTT.

V and J are TRBV28 and TRBJ2-4; TRBD1 matches 8 bases. Germline V gene sequence: CDR1 MDHEN, CDR2 SYDVKM. This CDR3 spans 14 amino acids. J was trimmed by 7 bases and V by 7 bases; bases with no gene match: 9. The CDR3: CASIQGANANIQYF. The CDR3 bases are TGTGCCAGCATTCAGGGGGCGAACGCCAACATTCAGTACTTC.

The rearrangement joins TRBV2 to TRBJ2-5; D might be TRBD1 (6 bases). V lost 5 bases, J lost 5 bases, and 12 bases lay in between. This CDR3 is 13 amino acids long. In germline, CDR1 is SNHLY, CDR2 FYNNEI. The CDR3 is CASSTGLGETQYF. CDR3 coding DNA: TGTGCCAGCAGTACAGGGTTAGGGGAGACCCAGTACTTC.

Comment on this clone: This sample also contains other DNA sequences that code for the same CDR3. The chain is built from TRBV18 and TRBJ1-5, with D possibly being TRBD1 (5 bases). The CDR3 contains 14 residues. V was shortened by 3 bases and J by 4 bases, with 10 bases between the two germline ends. Germline CDR1 and CDR2: KGHSH and LQKENI. CDR3 nucleotides: TGTGCCAGCTCACCCGGGCAGGGAAATCAGCCCCAGCATTTT. Encoded protein: CASSPGQGNQPQHF.

The chain is built from TRBV5-1 and TRBJ2-5; 11 nucleotides match TRBD1. This CDR3 has 17 amino acids. V lost 0 bases, J lost 3 bases, and 7 bases stayed unmatched. Looked up from germline, CDR1 is SGHRS and CDR2 is YFSETQ. CDR3 DNA: TGCGCCAGCAGCTTGGCCTTGGGGACAGGGGGAAAAGAGACCCAGTACTTC. This translates into CASSLALGTGGKETQYF. Drawing the rest from reference TRBV5-1 and TRBJ2-5, the complete variable domain is KAGVTQTPRYLIKTRGQQVTLSCSPISGHRSVSWYQQTPGQGLQFLFEYFSETQRNKGNFPGRFSGRQFSNSRSEMNVSTLELGDSALYLCASSLALGTGGKETQYFGPGTRLLVL.

This clone was seen just once. The identical CDR3 is also encoded by other nucleotide sequences in the sample. The chain joins TRBV5-1 to TRBJ2-2, with D perhaps matching TRBD1 or TRBD2 (6 bases each). Germline V gene data show CDR1 as SGHRS and CDR2 as YFSETQ. Trimming removed 3 bases at V and 3 bases at J, with 12 bases between. The CDR3 sequence is 15 residues long. The CDR3 DNA reads TGCGCCAGCAGCTCCCGGGGGCTGGACACCGGGGAGCTGTTTTTT. It codes for CASSSRGLDTGELFF.

As concerns this clone: Other nucleotide sequences in the sample specify the same CDR3. V is TRBV30 and J is TRBJ2-5, with D perhaps TRBD2 (6 bases). Trimming stripped 1 base from V and 4 bases from J, with 10 bases between. Per the germline V gene, CDR1 is GTSNPN and CDR2 is SVGIG (reference sequence). This CDR3 is built from 13 residues. The CDR3 loop reads CAWSGLGGETQYF. The DNA for the CDR3 is TGTGCCTGGAGTGGTCTGGGGGGAGAGACCCAGTACTTC.

The chain joins TRBV6-1 to TRBJ1-2; the match to TRBD1 covers 9 bases. The CDR3 runs 14 residues. Germline CDR1 is MNHNS and CDR2 is SASEGT. V lost 6 bases to trimming and J lost 4 bases; unmatched junction nucleotides: 6. CDR3 in amino acids: CASSAGTGIYGYTF. As DNA, the CDR3 is TGTGCCAGCAGCGCCGGGACAGGGATCTATGGCTACACCTTC.